This TCR beta chain was captured in a study of blood T cell repertoires in COVID-19. This clone was picked up one time. TCRdb's copy holds only in-frame clones and misses some; the assay was immunoSEQ multiplex PCR. This repertoire shows tens of thousands of clones, roughly 88% found once; its top ten account for 15% to 17%. The ends were cut back, 5 bases at V and 7 bases at J, with 7 bases in the middle. This CDR3 region has 11 residues. From germline, CDR1 is MDHEN and CDR2 SYDVKM. Input material: peripheral blood. This chain uses TRBV28 with TRBJ2-3, with unresolved D. This sequence was found in a human donor in a cohort sampled during active COVID-19. The donor label of this sample is uncertain. The CDR3 DNA is TGTGCCAGCAGTGGCTTGTATACGCAGTATTTT. Translated, it gives CASSGLYTQYF.